The sequence of this T cell receptor (beta chain) was determined in a study of shared clonotypes between healthy human individuals. This clone occurred once. Its antigen is undetermined. Assay used: immunoSEQ multiplex PCR; TCRdb lists only in-frame clones, some missing. The sample gives about 2.4 million clones, approximately 93% of which show up once; roughly 0.39% is in the top ten. Study observations and caveats: The study drew on few donors, limiting represented genetic and exposure-history diversity. The study's rarefaction showed incomplete sorted-subset sequencing despite large depth.

The CDR3 extends over 17 amino acids. Material for sequencing was naive CD4+ T cells from PBMCs. Subset of the sample: CD45RA+ positively selected. The chain links TRBV21-1 to TRBJ1-1; the table calls TRBD1, which could not be checked here. TRBV21-1 is given as a pseudogene. The TCR sequence derives from a man between 18 and 35 years old in good health. Some clones in this sample may be carry-over from other donors' samples. The CDR3 loop is CASSKEGANKGASEAFF. CDR3 bases: TGTGCCAGCAGCAAAGAAGGGGCGAACAAGGGGGCCTCTGAAGCTTTCTTT.